Each of the 16 T cell receptor beta chains below was sequenced from the same sample in a study of CD8+CD57+ T cells in acquired aplastic anemia. TCR beta VDJ and CDR3 were profiled, and genomic DNA was the template. One entry per CDR3 protein results from TCRdb running MiXCR on the reads. The data hold 200,000 to 250,000 distinct CDR3 sequences, with roughly 53% observed a single time. Selection for sequencing was limited to patients who had shown CD8+CD57+ cell expansion by flow cytometry. Sequences were obtained from sorted CD4+, CD8+, or CD8+CD57+ T cells (not recorded which) from PBMCs. These receptors were obtained from a human donor with aplastic anemia.

Of note for this clonotype: Because the CDR3 is missing its conserved closing phenylalanine or tryptophan, this is likely a read error. The DNA is omitted, as the CDR3 cannot be located on it reliably, and the CDR3 follows TCRdb's listing. The rearrangement joins TRBV7-6 to TRBJ1-4. Germline V lookup: CDR1 SGHVS, CDR2 FNYEAQ. The CDR3 has 12 amino acids, counting both end residues. This chain's CDR3 is CASSLGRGDLVY.

Concerning this clonotype itself: The junction shows a germline mismatch at one end, possibly a read error. The V and J genes are TRBV7-2 and TRBJ2-4; maybe TRBD1 (5 bases). The CDR3 consists of 11 residues. Germline V lookup: CDR1 SGHTA, CDR2 FQGNSA. CDR3 sequence (DNA): TGTGCCAGCAGCTTGCAGGACATTCCGTACTTC. This encodes CASSLQDIPYF.

CDR3 in DNA: TGTGCCAGCAGTGACTGGGACAGGGATGGCGAGACCCAGTACTTC. Protein: CASSDWDRDGETQYF. The J gene is TRBJ2-5, the V gene TRBV25-1, with TRBD1 identical over 9 bases. This CDR3 comprises 15 residues. Germline CDR1 MGHDK, CDR2 SYGVNS. V dropped 3 bases and J dropped 5; count of bases not matched to a gene: 7.

In the case of this clonotype: The conserved closing phenylalanine or tryptophan is absent in this CDR3, likely reflecting a read error. J is TRBJ1-6 and V is TRBV20-1; a possible D gene is TRBD1 (6 bases). Germline V gives CDR1 DFQATT, CDR2 SNEGSKA (reference sequence). This CDR3 comprises 15 residues. The CDR3 nucleotides are TGCAATGCTCCTGGGGTTCAGGGGCTAGCCTCACCCCTCCACCTT. Residues: CNAPGVQGLASPLHL.

This clonotype showed up many times. The chain recombines TRBV20-1 with TRBJ1-1, with a possible D match to TRBD1 (5 bases). From germline, CDR1 is DFQATT and CDR2 SNEGSKA (reference sequence). V was clipped by 6 bases and J by 0 bases, with 20 bases between them. The CDR3 consists of 16 residues. CDR3 amino acids: CSATRGRPGLNTEAFF. CDR3 DNA: TGCAGTGCGACTAGGGGAAGGCCCGGTCTGAACACTGAAGCTTTCTTT.

This clonotype was found many times. V gene TRBV12-3 or TRBV12-4 combines with J gene TRBJ1-2; 8 nucleotides match TRBD1. J was trimmed by 4 bases and V by 5 bases; bases with no gene match: 9. This CDR3 has 15 residues. CDR3 DNA sequence: TGTGCCAGCAGTCCACGGACAGGGTCTTCCTATGGCTACACCTTC. Translated: CASSPRTGSSYGYTF.

CDR3 amino acids: CATSYGTANYGYTF. The CDR3 coding sequence is TGTGCCACCAGCTATGGTACAGCTAACTATGGCTACACCTTC. V and J are TRBV15 and TRBJ1-2; no clear D gene. The CDR3 totals 14 residues. Trimming shortened V by 5 bases and J by 0 bases, and 10 bases separated the two germline ends. Germline CDR1 LNHNV, CDR2 YYDKDF (reference sequence).

This clonotype has ten or more counts. The rearrangement uses TRBV5-1 and TRBJ2-5; perhaps TRBD1 as D (5 bases). The CDR3 extends over 14 amino acids. Germline values: CDR1 SGHRS, CDR2 YFSETQ. The V and J ends lost 0 bases and 5 bases respectively, with 11 bases between them. The CDR3 DNA sequence: TGCGCCAGCAGCTTGGCTCAGGGTTGGGAGACCCAGTACTTC. This translates into CASSLAQGWETQYF.

This clonotype was seen a handful of times. The gene calls are TRBV15 and TRBJ1-1, with no clear D. The length of the CDR3 is 12 residues. Trimming cost V 3 bases and J 5 bases, with 7 bases left between them. The germline gives CDR1 LNHNV, CDR2 YYDKDF (reference sequence). The CDR3 is CATSSYGTEAFF. The CDR3 nucleotides read TGTGCCACCAGCAGCTACGGGACTGAAGCTTTCTTT.

The rearrangement links TRBV4-2 to TRBJ2-7; D is ambiguous. The CDR3 has 16 amino acids. V lost 5 bases and J 5 bases, leaving 22 bases between the germline ends. Germline CDR1 reads LGHNA; CDR2 reads YNFKEQ. The CDR3 sequence is CASSESIRTPPNEQYF. CDR3 sequence (DNA): TGTGCCAGCAGCGAATCAATAAGAACCCCCCCAAACGAGCAGTACTTC.

A note on this clonotype: This could be a read error, since a much larger clone is one nucleotide away. Lacking the conserved final phenylalanine or tryptophan, this CDR3 likely reflects a read error. The V and J genes are TRBV7-3 and TRBJ2-2; D may be TRBD1 (6 bases). V was clipped by 4 bases and J by 6 bases, with 15 bases between them. This CDR3 has 15 residues. The germline V gene has CDR1 SGHTA and CDR2 FQGTGA. The CDR3 coding sequence is TGTGCCAGCAGCTCAGATAACAGGGCGTCCGGGGAGCTGTTTCTT. Translating gives CASSSDNRASGELFL.

Only one count was recorded for this clonotype. The chain employs TRBV25-1 and TRBJ2-3; 9 nucleotides align to TRBD2. This CDR3 region has 17 residues. The junction had 12 bases not matched to a gene; V was cut back by 2 bases and J by 6 bases. The germline CDR1 and CDR2 sequences are MGHDK and SYGVNS. The CDR3 sequence: CASSEGASGAKGDTQYF. In DNA form, the CDR3 reads TGTGCCAGCAGTGAAGGGGCTAGCGGGGCGAAGGGGGATACGCAGTATTTT.

Many counts were recorded for this clonotype. The chain joins TRBV3-1 to TRBJ1-6; TRBD1 aligns across 8 bases. Looked up from germline, CDR1 is LGHDT and CDR2 is YNNKEL (reference sequence). The trim removed 0 bases at V and 7 bases at J, leaving 11 bases unmatched. The CDR3 has 18 residues. CDR3 protein: CASSQDPGAGGENSPLHF. CDR3 sequence (DNA): TGTGCCAGCAGCCAAGATCCCGGAGCAGGGGGCGAGAATTCACCCCTCCACTTT.

Notes on this clonotype: Here the CDR3 omits its conserved ending phenylalanine or tryptophan, so a read error is the likely source. The DNA is omitted, as the CDR3 cannot be located on it reliably, and the CDR3 follows TCRdb's listing. V is TRBV28 and J is TRBJ2-6; the table calls TRBD2, which could not be checked here. CDR1 MDHEN and CDR2 SYDVKM come from the germline V gene. The CDR3 length is 8 residues, termini included. The CDR3 here is CASRKSTV.

For this clonotype: Being one base from a much bigger clone, this may be a read error. This rearrangement joins TRBV6-1 to TRBJ2-5; TRBD1 matches 8 bases. Germline values: CDR1 MNHNS, CDR2 SASEGT. The CDR3 consists of 15 residues. The ends lost 8 bases at V and 6 bases at J; junction bases unmatched: 14. The CDR3 reads CASVFSGGAGQTQYF. The CDR3 DNA reads as TGTGCCAGCGTTTTTTCAGGGGGCGCGGGTCAGACCCAGTACTTC.

This clonotype was recorded many times. The chain employs TRBV19 and TRBJ2-3, with D unresolved. The V gene lost 1 base and the J gene lost 2 bases, with 13 bases spanning the gap. The CDR3 loop spans 16 amino acids. The germline gives CDR1 LNHDA, CDR2 SQIVND (reference sequence). The CDR3 coding sequence is TGTGCCAGTAGTATAGTGAGGTCCCAAAACACAGATACGCAGTATTTT. Translation gives CASSIVRSQNTDTQYF.